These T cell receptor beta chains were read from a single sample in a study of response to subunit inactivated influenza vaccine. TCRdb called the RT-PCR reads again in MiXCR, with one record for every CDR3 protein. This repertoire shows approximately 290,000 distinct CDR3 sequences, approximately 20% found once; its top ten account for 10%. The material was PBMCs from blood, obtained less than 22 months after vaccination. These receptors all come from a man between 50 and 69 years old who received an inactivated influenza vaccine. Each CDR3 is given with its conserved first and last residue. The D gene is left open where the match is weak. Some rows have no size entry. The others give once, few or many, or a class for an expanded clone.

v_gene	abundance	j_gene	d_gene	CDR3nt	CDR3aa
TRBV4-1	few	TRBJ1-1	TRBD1	TGCGCCAGCAGCCAAATAGACAGGGGAGCTTATACTGAAGCTTTCTTT	CASSQIDRGAYTEAFF
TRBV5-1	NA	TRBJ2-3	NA	TGCGCCAGCAGTGTTCGGCGGGCCACAGATACGCAGTATTTT	CASSVRRATDTQYF
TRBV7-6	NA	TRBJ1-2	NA	TGTGCCAGCAGCTCGGATAACCTATATGGCTACACCTTC	CASSSDNLYGYTF
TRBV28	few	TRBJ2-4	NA	TGTGCCAGCAGTCACTTTACCGGGCCTCTTGGGGCCAAAAACATTCAGTACTTC	CASSHFTGPLGAKNIQYF
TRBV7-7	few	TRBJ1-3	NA	TGTGCTAGCAGCCCTCTCAAGGGACCCCTCTCTGGAAACACCATATATTTT	CASSPLKGPLSGNTIYF
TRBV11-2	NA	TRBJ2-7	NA	TGTGCCAGCAGCTTAGTGCACCAGACCTCCTACGAGCAGTACTTC	CASSLVHQTSYEQYF
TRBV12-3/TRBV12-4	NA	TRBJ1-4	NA	TGTGCCAGCAACACTAACCAGTACCCTTACGAAAAACTGTTTTTT	CASNTNQYPYEKLFF
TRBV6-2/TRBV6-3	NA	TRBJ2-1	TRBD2	TGTGCCAGCAGGCGGCGGACTAGCGGGTATTACAATGAGCAGTTCTTC	CASRRRTSGYYNEQFF
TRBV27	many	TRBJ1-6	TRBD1	TGTGCCAGCAGTTACGGACAGGCCAATTCACCCCTCCACTTT	CASSYGQANSPLHF
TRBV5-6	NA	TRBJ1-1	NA	TGTGCCAGCAGCTTGCAACGGGGGGGGAGCATGAACACTGAAGCTTTCTTT	CASSLQRGGSMNTEAFF
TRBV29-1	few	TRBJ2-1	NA	TGCAGCGGGGGGCTAGCTAATGAGCAGTTCTTC	CSGGLANEQFF
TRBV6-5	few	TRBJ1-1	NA	TGTGCCAGCAGTTACTCGGCAAGGTCTGTCTTTTTGACTTTCTTT	CASSYSARSVFLTFF
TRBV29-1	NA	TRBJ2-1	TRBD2	TGCAGCGTCGGACTAGCGGGTAACAATGAGCAGTTCTTC	CSVGLAGNNEQFF
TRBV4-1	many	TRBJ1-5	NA	TGCGCCAGCAGCCAAGTATGGTCCGGGGACTCCAATCAGCCCCAGCATTTT	CASSQVWSGDSNQPQHF
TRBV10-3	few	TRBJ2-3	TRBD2	TGTGCCACAAAGACTAGCGGAAGGAGCACAGATACGCAGTATTTT	CATKTSGRSTDTQYF